The sequence of this TCR beta chain was determined in a study of immune heterogeneity within non-small cell lung tumors. Study overall: The composition of the tumors was a handful of squamous cell carcinomas, roughly ten non-squamous carcinomas and 1 not otherwise specified.

As template, the study used bulk tumor genomic DNA at around 590 ng per sample. In surgery, several biopsies were collected from each primary tumor at widely spaced sites. Samples came from untreated patients having curative surgery for newly diagnosed non-small cell lung cancer. Samples were obtained from newly diagnosed non-small cell lung cancer patients who were having surgery with curative intent. In the case of this clonotype: What it recognizes is unknown.

From germline, CDR1 is SGHRS and CDR2 YFSETQ. Trimming removed 1 base at V and 7 bases at J, with 9 bases between. This CDR3 is built from 13 residues. Study-level findings and limits: Identical dominant CDR3 beta clonotypes recurred across tumor sites within a patient, alongside site-unique high-frequency clones. For the most part, the T-cell receptor beta clonotypes present at high frequency were distinct from one individual patient to the next.

Multiplex PCR (32 V and 13 J primers) was used to amplify the TCR beta CDR3. TCRdb reanalysed the multiplex PCR reads using MiXCR and keeps one entry per CDR3 protein. The table lists fewer than 15,000 distinct CDR3 sequences, 20% to 25% of them singletons. This chain uses TRBV5-1 with TRBJ2-4; D possibly corresponds to TRBD1 (6 bases). This TCR was sampled from a man over 45 with non-small cell lung cancer. The sequenced material came from lung tumor tissue. CDR3 DNA sequence: TGCGCCAGCAGCTTGAATCAGGGGAACATTCAGTACTTC. Protein: CASSLNQGNIQYF.